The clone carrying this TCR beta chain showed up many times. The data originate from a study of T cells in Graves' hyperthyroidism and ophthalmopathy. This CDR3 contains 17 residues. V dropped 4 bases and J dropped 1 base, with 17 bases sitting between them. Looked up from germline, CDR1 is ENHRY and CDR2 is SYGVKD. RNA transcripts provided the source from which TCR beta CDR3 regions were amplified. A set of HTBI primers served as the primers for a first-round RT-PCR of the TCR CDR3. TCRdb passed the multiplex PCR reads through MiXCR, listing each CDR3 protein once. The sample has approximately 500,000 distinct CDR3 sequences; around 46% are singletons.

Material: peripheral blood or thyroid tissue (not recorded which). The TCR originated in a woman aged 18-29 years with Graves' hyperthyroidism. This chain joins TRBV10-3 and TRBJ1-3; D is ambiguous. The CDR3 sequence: CAISAIPPQRSGNTIYF. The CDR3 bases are TGTGCCATCAGTGCCATACCCCCACAACGATCTGGAAACACCATATATTTT.